This T cell receptor (beta chain) originates from a study of identical twins. Study results and limitations: Fewer insertions characterized abundant cord blood beta clonotypes, whereas memory repertoires showed none.

Germline V lookup: CDR1 DFQATT, CDR2 SNEGSKA (reference sequence). V lost 0 bases, J lost 6 bases, and 10 bases stayed unmatched. The CDR3 loop spans 16 amino acids. With respect to this clonotype: The antigen is undetermined.

TCRdb redid the calling of the 5' RACE reads with MiXCR, one entry per CDR3 protein. The sample lists 500,000 or so distinct CDR3 sequences; about 14% were seen once. This sample was also put to use in a study of yellow fever vaccine responses in identical twins.

What was sequenced was CD4+ T cells sorted from blood. V is TRBV20-1 and J is TRBJ2-1; the match to TRBD2 covers 8 bases. This receptor was obtained from a woman between 18 and 29 years old in good health. CDR3 in amino acids: CSAREGAGVHRNEQFF. For the CDR3, the DNA is TGCAGTGCTAGAGAAGGAGCGGGGGTTCACCGCAATGAGCAGTTCTTC.